A selection of T cell receptor beta chains follows, all from one sample in a study of CD8+ T cells in alopecia areata. Assay used: immunoSEQ multiplex PCR; TCRdb lists only in-frame clones, some missing. The sample carries 100,000 to 140,000 clones, roughly 89% recorded once. Sequencing used CD8+ T cells sorted from blood, obtained at week 24, from a patient treated with tofacitinib. Receptor source: a human donor with alopecia areata. CDR3s include the opening cysteine and the closing phenylalanine or tryptophan. D genes are given only for firm matches. For some rows the clone size is stated as once, few or many, or as a class when expanded; others skip it.

D	V	J	size	length	DNA	CDR3
TRBD1	TRBV30	TRBJ2-2	NA	14	TGTGCCTGGAGGACAGGGGCGAACACCGGGGAGCTGTTTTTT	CAWRTGANTGELFF
NA	TRBV2	TRBJ2-7	NA	15	TGTGCCAGCAGTGAGCCAGGGGGACTTCGGTACGAGCAGTACTTC	CASSEPGGLRYEQYF
NA	TRBV2	TRBJ2-7	NA	12	TGTGCCAGCACAGAGAGGGGTTACGAGCAGTACTTC	CASTERGYEQYF
NA	TRBV7-7	TRBJ2-5	NA	13	TGTGCTAGTTCGCCGGGACCTCAAGAGACCCAGTACTTC	CASSPGPQETQYF
NA	TRBV28	TRBJ2-7	NA	12	TGTGCCAGCAGTTTTTACGACTACGAGCAGTACTTC	CASSFYDYEQYF
NA	TRBV11-2	TRBJ1-5	NA	13	TGTGCCAGCAGCTTAGGGGCCAATCAGCCCCAGCATTTT	CASSLGANQPQHF
NA	TRBV6-5	TRBJ1-6	NA	13	TGTGCCAGCAGTCAGGGGAAGAATTCACCCCTCCACTTT	CASSQGKNSPLHF
TRBD1	TRBV2	TRBJ1-5	NA	17	TGTGCCAGCAGTGACCGACAGGGGTTTTATAGCAATCAGCCCCAGCATTTT	CASSDRQGFYSNQPQHF
NA	TRBV29-1	TRBJ2-1	NA	16	TGCAGCGTTGAACTAGTGGGGAGGGGGGTGTACAATGAGCAGTTCTTC	CSVELVGRGVYNEQFF
NA	TRBV7-6	TRBJ2-1	NA	16	TGTGCCAGCAGCCCGCCCAGGGCCCGGGCCTACAATGAGCAGTTCTTC	CASSPPRARAYNEQFF
NA	TRBV10-2	TRBJ2-3	NA	13	TGCGCCAGCCGTTTACTACTCACAGATACGCAGTATTTT	CASRLLLTDTQYF
NA	TRBV11-1	TRBJ2-7	NA	11	TGTGCCAGCAGTTACGGATACGAGCAGTACTTC	CASSYGYEQYF
TRBD1	TRBV29-1	TRBJ2-7	NA	11	TGCAGCGTTGGACAGGGGAACGAGCAGTACTTC	CSVGQGNEQYF
NA	TRBV7-9	TRBJ2-7	NA	15	TGTGCCAGCAGCGGCTGGGTTTCGGGTTCCTACGAGCAGTACTTC	CASSGWVSGSYEQYF
TRBD2	TRBV4-1	TRBJ2-2	NA	16	TGCGCCAGCAGCCAACTAGCGGGACCAGCCGCCGGGGAGCTGTTTTTT	CASSQLAGPAAGELFF
NA	TRBV7-9	TRBJ2-7	once	13	TGTGCCAGCAGCTTGGGGGGTCGGTACGAGCAGTACTTC	CASSLGGRYEQYF
TRBD1	TRBV4-3	TRBJ2-3	NA	15	TGCGCCAGCAGCCCTGACAGGGGGTCGACGGATACGCAGTATTTT	CASSPDRGSTDTQYF
TRBD2	TRBV5-4	TRBJ2-3	NA	16	TGTGCCAGCAGCTTGGTCGGGGCTAGCGGAAGGGATACACAGTATTTT	CASSLVGASGRDTQYF
NA	TRBV7-9	TRBJ2-7	few	15	TGTGCCAGCAGCCAGAAAGGGGCGGGTCCAGACGAGCAGTACTTC	CASSQKGAGPDEQYF
NA	TRBV7-9	TRBJ2-5	few	16	TGTGCCAGCAGCTCATCCCTTGAAGGCCCTCGGGAGACCCAGTACTTC	CASSSSLEGPRETQYF
TRBD2	TRBV5-1	TRBJ2-3	NA	15	TGCGCCAGCAGCTTGGTAGCGGGGGCCACAGATACGCAGTATTTT	CASSLVAGATDTQYF
NA	TRBV10-2	TRBJ2-4	NA	15	TGCGCCAGCAGTGAACTGGGACGAGCCAAAAACATTCAGTACTTC	CASSELGRAKNIQYF
NA	TRBV4-2	TRBJ2-6	NA	15	TGTGCCAGCAGCCAAGATTTTAACAGGGTCTACGTCCTGACTTTC	CASSQDFNRVYVLTF
TRBD2	TRBV4-2	TRBJ2-7	once	15	TGTGCCAGCAGGGGCGTCTTGGGACTAGATGTCGAGCAGTACTTC	CASRGVLGLDVEQYF
NA	TRBV12-5	TRBJ1-3	NA	16	TGTGCTAGTGGTTTGGTACCCAGGGGTGGTGGAAACACCATATATTTT	CASGLVPRGGGNTIYF
TRBD1	TRBV7-9	TRBJ2-7	NA	15	TGTGCCAGCAGGCCTCCGGGACAGGGAGGTTACGAGCAGTACTTC	CASRPPGQGGYEQYF
NA	TRBV4-1	TRBJ2-3	NA	15	TGCGCCAGCAGCCAAGATGCAGGGGGCACAGATACGCAGTATTTT	CASSQDAGGTDTQYF
TRBD2	TRBV6-5	TRBJ2-7	NA	13	TGTGCCAGCATGGGGACTAAGTCCTACGAGCAGTACTTC	CASMGTKSYEQYF
NA	TRBV7-9	TRBJ2-7	NA	14	TGTGCCAGCAGCTCTCCTGGGACAGCCCCGGGGGAGTACTTC	CASSSPGTAPGEYF
NA	TRBV7-2	TRBJ1-4	NA	16	TGTGCCAGCAGCTTAGTGACAGAAGCAACTAATGAAAAACTGTTTTTT	CASSLVTEATNEKLFF
NA	TRBV11-3	TRBJ2-1	NA	13	TGTGCCAGCAGGGGAGGACACGTCGATGAGCAGTTCTTC	CASRGGHVDEQFF
TRBD2	TRBV10-3	TRBJ2-3	NA	15	TGTGCCATCAGTGAGGGTAGCGGGGGCACAGATACGCAGTATTTT	CAISEGSGGTDTQYF
NA	TRBV7-2	TRBJ1-5	NA	15	TGTGCCAGCAGCTTAATCCCAAACTCCAATCAGCCCCAGCATTTT	CASSLIPNSNQPQHF
NA	TRBV7-9	TRBJ1-2	few	16	TGTGCCAGCATCCCTGCGGCGGGACCGGGATTTGATGGCTACACCTTC	CASIPAAGPGFDGYTF
NA	TRBV13	TRBJ2-7	NA	14	TGTGCCAGCAGCTTAGAGCAGGCGGCCTACGAGCAGTACTTC	CASSLEQAAYEQYF
TRBD2	TRBV5-1	TRBJ2-3	once	18	TGCGCCAGCAGCTCAGTAGCGGGGGGGCCAAGTCTCACAGATACGCAGTATTTT	CASSSVAGGPSLTDTQYF
NA	TRBV29-1	TRBJ2-1	NA	13	TGCAGCGCTGGACCGGACAGCCCCCATGAGCAGTTCTTC	CSAGPDSPHEQFF
TRBD1	TRBV4-1	TRBJ2-7	NA	14	TGCGCCAGCAGCCAAGGGACAGGGGACTACGAGCAGTACTTC	CASSQGTGDYEQYF
NA	TRBV7-2	TRBJ2-4	NA	12	TGTGCCAGCAGCATATCAGGGTTTATTCAGTACTTC	CASSISGFIQYF
TRBD2	TRBV15	TRBJ2-5	NA	15	TGTGCCACCAGCAGAGTGAGCGGGGAGGGCGAGACCCAGTACTTC	CATSRVSGEGETQYF
NA	TRBV11-2	TRBJ2-5	NA	14	TGTGCCAGCAGCTCCGGGGTGTACCAAGAGACCCAGTACTTC	CASSSGVYQETQYF
NA	TRBV29-1	TRBJ2-2	NA	12	TGCAGCGTTGATCAGGACACCGGGGAGCTGTTTTTT	CSVDQDTGELFF
TRBD2	TRBV9	TRBJ2-7	NA	13	TGTGCCAGCAGCGATAGCGGGGCTTACGAGCAGTACTTC	CASSDSGAYEQYF
NA	TRBV7-9	TRBJ2-7	NA	12	TGTGCCAGCAGCTTAGAAACCTACGAGCAGTACTTC	CASSLETYEQYF
NA	TRBV7-2	TRBJ1-2	NA	15	TGTGCCAGCAGCTTAGGGGTTCGGACTAACTATGGCTACACCTTC	CASSLGVRTNYGYTF
NA	TRBV4-3	TRBJ1-5	once	15	TGCGCCAGCAGCCAAAATGTAGGGTCTAGTCAGCCCCAGCATTTT	CASSQNVGSSQPQHF